The 20 T cell receptor beta chains presented below share a single source sample, sequenced in a study of graft-versus-host responses after intestinal transplantation (dated by TCRdb to the early 2020s). To prepare the library, the immunoSEQ multiplex PCR assay was applied. TCRdb limited this immuneACCESS table to in-frame rearrangements with V and J called. A share of clones is missing; checked studies link under half to unresolved V genes, and the rest is unexplained. Across this sample there are 11,000 to 15,000 clones, with around a third seen only once. The ten most abundant clones make up roughly 2% of the sample. The sample's time point label, decoded: cells obtained before transplantation from donor or recipient. Mixed lymphocyte reactions plated 200,000 CFSE-labeled pre-transplant responders with 200,000 irradiated violet-dye-labeled stimulators and were cultured for 6 days. This specimen consisted of alloreactive CD8+ T cells from a mixed lymphocyte reaction culture, obtained before intestinal transplant. The sample's cell subset or site, from its label and the paper: CFSE-low proliferating T cells sorted from roughly six-day pre-transplant mixed lymphocyte reaction (GvH or HvG direction). These receptors came from a human patient who received an intestinal transplant.

The chain is built from TRBV19 and TRBJ1-6; 7 bases map to TRBD1. The CDR3 is 16 amino acids. V shed 6 bases, J shed 10 bases, and the junction held 15 bases outside the gene matches. Germline CDR1 LNHDA, CDR2 SQIVND (reference sequence). The CDR3 region has the DNA TGTGCCAGTAGATCCCTCCCGGGACAGTCTTTCTCACCCCTCCACTTT. It codes for CASRSLPGQSFSPLHF.

The sample holds a few counts of this clone. The V and J genes are TRBV27 and TRBJ1-1, with D uncertain. V gave up 2 bases and J gave up 1 base, with 11 bases separating them. Germline lookup yields CDR1 MNHEY and CDR2 SMNVEV (reference sequence). The CDR3 sequence is 15 residues long. CDR3 nucleotide sequence: TGTGCCAGCAGTTTAACGGGAGGAAGGAACACTGAAGCTTTCTTT. Protein: CASSLTGGRNTEAFF.

CDR3 DNA sequence: TGTGCCAGCAGCTTATTTGTAGCGGGGGTCGGTGGGGAGCTGTTTTTT. It yields the protein CASSLFVAGVGGELFF. The genes are TRBV11-2 and TRBJ2-2, with 9 nucleotides matching TRBD2. Trimming removed 2 bases from V and 8 bases from J; junction bases left unmatched: 9. The germline gives CDR1 SGHAT, CDR2 FQNNGV. The CDR3 runs 16 residues. The whole variable domain, remainder taken from reference TRBV11-2 and TRBJ2-2, is EAGVAQSPRYKIIEKRQSVAFWCNPISGHATLYWYQQILGQGPKLLIQFQNNGVVDDSQLPKDRFSAERLKGVDSTLKIQPAKLEDSAVYLCASSLFVAGVGGELFFGEGSRLTVL.

This clone was detected a few times. V usage is TRBV5-8 and J usage is TRBJ2-3; the D gene is possibly TRBD1 (5 bases). The CDR3 sequence is 17 residues long. Trimming shortened V by 0 bases and J by 0 bases, and 14 bases separated the two germline ends. Germline-derived CDR1 and CDR2 are SGHTS and YDEGEE. The CDR3 coding sequence is TGTGCCAGCAGCTTGGCTACAATCCAGGGCAGCACAGATACGCAGTATTTT. It codes for CASSLATIQGSTDTQYF.

The chain couples TRBV11-3 to TRBJ2-7, with D hard to call. Trimming left V 5 bases short and J 3 bases short, with 11 bases between. Germline V gives CDR1 SGHNT, CDR2 YENEEA. The CDR3 length is 13 residues. CDR3 protein: CASSTRGDYEQYF. The CDR3 DNA is TGTGCCAGCAGCACCCGAGGAGACTACGAGCAGTACTTC. Filled out from reference TRBV11-3 and TRBJ2-7, the complete variable domain reads EAGVVQSPRYKIIEKKQPVAFWCNPISGHNTLYWYLQNLGQGPELLIRYENEEAVDDSQLPKDRFSAERLKGVDSTLKIQPAELGDSAVYLCASSTRGDYEQYFGPGTRLTVT.

This clone showed up just a few times. The chain uses TRBV13 and TRBJ1-2; TRBD1 matches 7 bases. The junction had 11 bases not matched to a gene; V was cut back by 7 bases and J by 6 bases. CDR3 length equals 14 residues. The germline V gene encodes CDR1 PRHDT and CDR2 FYEKMQ (reference sequence). The CDR3 sequence: CASTLRGMVDGYTF. CDR3 sequence (DNA): TGTGCCAGCACCCTCAGGGGGATGGTTGATGGCTACACCTTC. Drawing the rest from reference TRBV13 and TRBJ1-2, the complete variable domain is AAGVIQSPRHLIKEKRETATLKCYPIPRHDTVYWYQQGPGQDPQFLISFYEKMQSDKGSIPDRFSAQQFSDYHSELNMSSLELGDSALYFCASTLRGMVDGYTFGSGTRLTVV.

A few counts support this clone. The V gene is TRBV6-5, the J gene TRBJ1-2; the match to TRBD1 covers 7 bases. There are 14 residues in the CDR3. Germline CDR1 reads MNHEY; CDR2 reads SVGAGI. Losses at the gene ends were 6 bases for V and 8 bases for J; bases not matched to a gene: 12. The CDR3 region is CASSPQGPTGGYTF. CDR3 nucleotides: TGTGCCAGCAGCCCACAGGGGCCCACTGGGGGCTACACCTTC.

In this sample, this clone turned up a few times. V is TRBV7-9 and J is TRBJ2-7; a possible D gene is TRBD1 (5 bases). Germline V gives CDR1 SEHNR, CDR2 FQNEAQ (reference sequence). CDR3 length: 14 amino acids. With 1 base removed from V and 3 bases from J, the gap between germline ends came to 10 bases. CDR3 protein: CASSLEGVLYEQYF. The CDR3, as DNA: TGTGCCAGCAGCTTAGAAGGGGTTCTCTACGAGCAGTACTTC.

The table lists this clone with a few counts. The rearrangement uses TRBV30 and TRBJ2-7; D gene ambiguous. The CDR3 has 13 residues. Trimming stripped 0 bases from V and 7 bases from J, with 13 bases between. Looked up from germline, CDR1 is GTSNPN and CDR2 is SVGIG (reference sequence). CDR3 in amino acids: CAWSVTGTLEQYF. The CDR3 nucleotides are TGTGCCTGGAGTGTCACGGGTACGCTGGAGCAGTACTTC.

Only a few counts were recorded for this clone. The rearrangement links TRBV11-2 to TRBJ2-1; TRBD2 matches 8 bases. V shed 5 bases, J shed 5 bases, and the junction held 5 bases outside the gene matches. The CDR3 runs to 14 residues. Germline V gene data show CDR1 as SGHAT and CDR2 as FQNNGV. In DNA, the CDR3 is TGTGCCAGCAGCCCGCCGGGGGGGGACAATGAGCAGTTCTTC. It codes for CASSPPGGDNEQFF.

This clone occurred a few times. The V gene is TRBV11-2, the J gene TRBJ2-7, with 9 bases fitting TRBD1. Unmatched junction bases numbered 3, after V lost 3 bases and J lost 3 bases. The length of the CDR3 is 14 residues. The germline gives CDR1 SGHAT, CDR2 FQNNGV. The DNA for the CDR3 is TGTGCCAGCAGCTTGGGACAGGGCTACTACGAGCAGTACTTC. Translating it yields CASSLGQGYYEQYF.

The table lists this clone with a few counts. This chain links TRBV4-3 with TRBJ1-2; 11 bases are a match to TRBD1. The CDR3 runs 17 residues. Unmatched junction bases numbered 10, after V lost 0 bases and J lost 7 bases. Germline loops: CDR1 LGHNA, CDR2 YSLEER. The CDR3 here is CASSQDWIRDRGGGYTF. CDR3 DNA sequence: TGCGCCAGCAGCCAAGATTGGATCCGGGACAGGGGGGGTGGCTACACCTTC.

This chain connects TRBV4-1 to TRBJ1-1, with D uncertain. V was trimmed by 3 bases and J by 2 bases, leaving 7 bases between them. The CDR3 contains 13 residues. Per the germline V gene, CDR1 is MGHRA and CDR2 is YSYEKL. The CDR3 is CASSHGPNTEAFF. The CDR3 DNA reads as TGCGCCAGCAGCCATGGGCCAAACACTGAAGCTTTCTTT.

V is TRBV9 and J is TRBJ2-1; perhaps TRBD2 as D (6 bases). Trimming stripped 4 bases from V and 9 bases from J, with 17 bases between. CDR1 is SGDLS, CDR2 YYNGEE, per germline. CDR3 length: 14 amino acids. Here the CDR3 DNA reads TGTGCCAGCAGCCCCCCCCCGGGGGTAAGTGAGCAGTTCTTC. Its translation is CASSPPPGVSEQFF.

This clone was seen a handful of times. Additional DNA sequences in this sample encode the identical CDR3. The chain joins TRBV4-3 to TRBJ1-1; the match to TRBD1 covers 7 bases. The CDR3 totals 15 residues. The germline CDR1 and CDR2 sequences are LGHNA and YSLEER. After removal of 1 base from V and 0 bases from J, the junction contained 2 bases not matched to a gene. The CDR3 coding sequence is TGCGCCAGCAGCCAAGGGACAGGATTGAACACTGAAGCTTTCTTT. Translated: CASSQGTGLNTEAFF.

V gene TRBV9 combines with J gene TRBJ2-3; TRBD2 agrees at 7 bases. V shed 2 bases, J shed 5 bases, and the junction held 8 bases outside the gene matches. Germline V lookup: CDR1 SGDLS, CDR2 YYNGEE. The CDR3 runs to 15 residues. Here the CDR3 reads CASSVQRGGEDTQYF. The CDR3 nucleotides are TGTGCCAGCAGCGTTCAGCGGGGCGGCGAAGATACGCAGTATTTT. The full variable domain, completed using reference TRBV9 and TRBJ2-3, is DSGVTQTPKHLITATGQRVTLRCSPRSGDLSVYWYQQSLDQGLQFLIQYYNGEERAKGNILERFSAQQFPDLHSELNLSSLELGDSALYFCASSVQRGGEDTQYFGPGTRLTVL.

This chain joins TRBV9 and TRBJ2-5; a possible D gene is TRBD2 (6 bases). Germline V lookup: CDR1 SGDLS, CDR2 YYNGEE. The V gene lost 2 bases and the J gene lost 11 bases, with 34 bases spanning the gap. The CDR3 runs 19 residues. The CDR3 protein is CASSVSSAEGEGGTLEQYF. The CDR3 DNA follows: TGTGCCAGCAGCGTGTCATCGGCGGAGGGTGAGGGAGGTACGTTGGAGCAGTACTTC.

The chain joins TRBV19 to TRBJ2-1; 9 bases map to TRBD2. This CDR3 contains 15 residues. V lost 1 base, J lost 6 bases, and 4 bases stayed unmatched. Germline CDR1 is LNHDA and CDR2 is SQIVND (reference sequence). The chain's CDR3 is CASSIVGLALNEQFF. CDR3 coding DNA: TGTGCCAGTAGTATAGTAGGACTAGCGCTCAATGAGCAGTTCTTC.

This clone has just a few counts. The V and J genes are TRBV19 and TRBJ2-3; TRBD1 is a possible D gene (5 bases). CDR1 is LNHDA and CDR2 is SQIVND in the germline V gene (reference sequence). The CDR3 covers 14 residues. V was clipped by 3 bases and J by 6 bases, with 13 bases between them. The CDR3 reads CASSMFLWGDTQYF. In DNA, the CDR3 is TGTGCCAGTAGTATGTTTCTTTGGGGCGATACGCAGTATTTT.

This clone was picked up a small number of times. The rearrangement joins TRBV7-2 to TRBJ1-2; D unresolved. CDR1 is SGHTA, CDR2 FQGNSA, per germline. Trimming cost V 4 bases and J 5 bases, with 11 bases left between them. The CDR3 consists of 13 residues. In nucleotides, the CDR3 is TGTGCCAGCAGCTCGAACACGGGGTATGGCTACACCTTC. Translated: CASSSNTGYGYTF.